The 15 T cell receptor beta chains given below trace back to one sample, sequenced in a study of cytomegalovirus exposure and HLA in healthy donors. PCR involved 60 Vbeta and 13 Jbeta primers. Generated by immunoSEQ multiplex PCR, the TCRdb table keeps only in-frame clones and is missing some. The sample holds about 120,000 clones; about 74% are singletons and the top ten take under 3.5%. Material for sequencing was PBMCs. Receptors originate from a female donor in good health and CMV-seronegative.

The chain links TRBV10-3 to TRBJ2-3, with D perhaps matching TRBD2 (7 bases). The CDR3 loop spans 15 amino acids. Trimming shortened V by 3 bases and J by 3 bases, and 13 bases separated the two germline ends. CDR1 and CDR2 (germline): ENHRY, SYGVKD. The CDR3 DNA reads TGTGCCATCAGTGAAGTCGGGGGGCGTACAGATACGCAGTATTTT. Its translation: CAISEVGGRTDTQYF.

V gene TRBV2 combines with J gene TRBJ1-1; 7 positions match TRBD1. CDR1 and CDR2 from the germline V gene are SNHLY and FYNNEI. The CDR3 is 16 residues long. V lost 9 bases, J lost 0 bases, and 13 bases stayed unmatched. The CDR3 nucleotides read TGTGCCAGGTCCGGGACAGATGAATTTATGAACACTGAAGCTTTCTTT. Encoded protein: CARSGTDEFMNTEAFF.

CDR3 DNA sequence: TGTGCCAGTAGTGGCCGACAGGGGGCGACCGATACGCAGTATTTT. It codes for CASSGRQGATDTQYF. This rearrangement joins TRBV19 to TRBJ2-3; 10 bases fit TRBD1. Losses at the gene ends were 5 bases for V and 6 bases for J; bases not matched to a gene: 8. The CDR3 consists of 15 residues. The germline V gene has CDR1 LNHDA and CDR2 SQIVND (reference sequence).

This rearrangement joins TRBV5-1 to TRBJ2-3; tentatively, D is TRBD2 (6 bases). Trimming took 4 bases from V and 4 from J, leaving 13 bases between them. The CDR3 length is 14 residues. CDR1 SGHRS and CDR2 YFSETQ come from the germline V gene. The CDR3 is CASSPGTGADTQYF. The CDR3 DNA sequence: TGCGCCAGCAGCCCCGGGACGGGGGCAGATACGCAGTATTTT.

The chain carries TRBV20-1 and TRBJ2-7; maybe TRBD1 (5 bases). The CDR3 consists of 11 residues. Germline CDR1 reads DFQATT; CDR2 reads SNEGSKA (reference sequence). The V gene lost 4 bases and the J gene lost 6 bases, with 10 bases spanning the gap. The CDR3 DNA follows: TGCAGTGCTAAGGGGCTGAGCGAGCAGTACTTC. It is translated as CSAKGLSEQYF.

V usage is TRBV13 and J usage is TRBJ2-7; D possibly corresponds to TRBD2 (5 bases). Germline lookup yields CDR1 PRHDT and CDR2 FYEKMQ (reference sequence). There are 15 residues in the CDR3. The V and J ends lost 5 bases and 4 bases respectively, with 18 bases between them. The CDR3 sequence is CASSPRTSGDYEQYF. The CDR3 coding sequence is TGTGCCAGCAGCCCTCGGACTTCGGGCGATTACGAGCAGTACTTC.

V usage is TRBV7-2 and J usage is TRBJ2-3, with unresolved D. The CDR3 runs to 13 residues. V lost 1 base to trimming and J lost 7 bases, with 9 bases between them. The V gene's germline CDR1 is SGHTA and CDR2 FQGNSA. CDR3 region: CASSLGSVNTQYF. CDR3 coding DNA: TGTGCCAGCAGCTTAGGGTCAGTGAATACGCAGTATTTT.

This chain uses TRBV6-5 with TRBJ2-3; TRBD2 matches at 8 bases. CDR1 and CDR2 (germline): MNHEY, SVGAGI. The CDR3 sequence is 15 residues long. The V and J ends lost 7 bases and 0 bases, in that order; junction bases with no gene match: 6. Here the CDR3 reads CASTGLATSTDTQYF. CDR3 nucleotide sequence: TGTGCCAGCACCGGACTAGCCACTAGCACAGATACGCAGTATTTT.

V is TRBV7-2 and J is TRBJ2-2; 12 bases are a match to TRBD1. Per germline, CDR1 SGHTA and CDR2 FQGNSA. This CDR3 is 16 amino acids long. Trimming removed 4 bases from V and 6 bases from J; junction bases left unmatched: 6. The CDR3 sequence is CASSSTGTGGPGELFF. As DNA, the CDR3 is TGTGCCAGCAGCTCCACCGGGACAGGGGGCCCCGGGGAGCTGTTTTTT.

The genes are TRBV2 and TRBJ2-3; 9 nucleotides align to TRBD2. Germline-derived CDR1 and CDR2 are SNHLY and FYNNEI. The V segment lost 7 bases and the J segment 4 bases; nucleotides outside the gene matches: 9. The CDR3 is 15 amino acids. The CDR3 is CASKGAGGLSDTQYF. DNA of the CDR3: TGTGCCAGCAAAGGAGCGGGGGGATTATCAGATACGCAGTATTTT.

The CDR3 reads CASSISDRGVHDGHSETQYF. Written as DNA, the CDR3 is TGTGCCAGTAGTATTTCGGACAGGGGAGTTCATGACGGCCACTCAGAGACCCAGTACTTC. The chain links TRBV19 to TRBJ2-5, with TRBD1 matching over 9 bases. Losses at the gene ends were 3 bases for V and 4 bases for J; bases not matched to a gene: 21. This CDR3 region has 20 residues. Germline V gene data show CDR1 as LNHDA and CDR2 as SQIVND (reference sequence).

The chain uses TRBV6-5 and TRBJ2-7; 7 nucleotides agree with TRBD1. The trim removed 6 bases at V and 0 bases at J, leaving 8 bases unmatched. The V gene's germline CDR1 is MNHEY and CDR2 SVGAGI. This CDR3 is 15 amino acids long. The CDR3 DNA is TGTGCCAGCAGAAGACCGGGACAGAGCTCCTACGAGCAGTACTTC. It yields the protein CASRRPGQSSYEQYF.

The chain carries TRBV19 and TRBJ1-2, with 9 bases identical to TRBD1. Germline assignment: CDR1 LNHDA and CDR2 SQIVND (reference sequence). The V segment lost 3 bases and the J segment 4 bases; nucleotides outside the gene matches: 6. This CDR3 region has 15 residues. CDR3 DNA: TGTGCCAGTAGTATTCTGACAGGGGGTAGCTATGGCTACACCTTC. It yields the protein CASSILTGGSYGYTF. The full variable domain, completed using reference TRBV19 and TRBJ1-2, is DGGITQSPKYLFRKEGQNVTLSCEQNLNHDAMYWYRQDPGQGLRLIYYSQIVNDFQKGDIAEGYSVSREKKESFPLTVTSAQKNPTAFYLCASSILTGGSYGYTFGSGTRLTVV.

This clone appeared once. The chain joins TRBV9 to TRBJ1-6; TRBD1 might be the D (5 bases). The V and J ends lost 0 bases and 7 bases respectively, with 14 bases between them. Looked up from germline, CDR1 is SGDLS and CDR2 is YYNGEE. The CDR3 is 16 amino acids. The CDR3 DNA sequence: TGTGCCAGCAGCGTAGATCATGGGGCAGGGAATTCACCCCTCCACTTT. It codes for CASSVDHGAGNSPLHF.

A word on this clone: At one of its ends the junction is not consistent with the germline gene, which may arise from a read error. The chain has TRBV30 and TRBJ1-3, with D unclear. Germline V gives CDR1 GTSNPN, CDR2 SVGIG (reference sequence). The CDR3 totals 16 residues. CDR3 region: CAWSPALWGAGNTIYF. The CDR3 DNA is TGTGCCTGGAGCCCCGCCCTGTGGGGAGCTGGGAACACCATATATTTT.